This TCR beta chain is from a study of T cell responses to AZD1222 COVID-19 vaccine. Overall study context: Pooling was applied to second doses at about 4 or about 12 weeks.

A note on this clone: Its cognate antigen is unknown.

Study results and limitations: A mostly white British donor set with more females was recruited, and clonal diversity was possibly underestimated. The study found vaccine-associated CD4 TCRs spanning spike, dominant at 160-218 and 743-854.

Assay: immunoSEQ multiplex PCR; the TCRdb copy retains only in-frame clones and omits some. Of around 100,000 clones in the sample, roughly 91% are singletons; the top ten hold over 40%. V dropped 8 bases and J dropped 2 bases, with 16 bases sitting between them. Germline CDR1 MNHEY, CDR2 SVGAGI. CDR3 length equals 15 residues. The source material was peripheral blood, sampled on day 0 of AZD1222 vaccination. The TCR sequence derives from an adult in good health. This chain joins TRBV6-5 and TRBJ2-1; the D gene is possibly TRBD1 (6 bases). CDR3 protein: CASGGFRGTYNEQFF. DNA of the CDR3: TGTGCCAGCGGGGGCTTTCGAGGGACCTACAATGAGCAGTTCTTC.